The rows below give T cell receptor beta chains drawn from one sample of a study of T cell changes during pregnancy in multiple sclerosis. Only in-frame clones appear in the TCRdb table, and some are missing; sequencing was by immunoSEQ multiplex PCR. Found here are about 52,000 clones, 92% of them singletons; the top ten hold roughly 0.25%. The sequences come from CD4+ T cells from peripheral blood mononuclear cells, collected in the third trimester of pregnancy. The receptors were sampled from a female donor with multiple sclerosis, enrolled in a pregnancy study. Each CDR3 is given with its conserved first and last residue. Each record gives: CDR3 DNA, CDR3 protein, J gene, V gene, clone size, D gene. A D gene is named only where the DNA matches it firmly. Size is omitted from some rows. Given values are once, few, many or a class for expanded clones.

CDR3 DNA: TGTGCCTCTCGGACTAGCGGGAGTGGGACCGGGGAGCTGTTTTTT; CDR3 protein: CASRTSGSGTGELFF; J gene: TRBJ2-2; V gene: TRBV30; clone size: -; D gene: TRBD2
CDR3 DNA: TGTGCCAGCACCCGGACTAGCGAGCTCAGGGCCGGGGAGCTGTTTTTT; CDR3 protein: CASTRTSELRAGELFF; J gene: TRBJ2-2; V gene: TRBV27; clone size: -; D gene: TRBD2
CDR3 DNA: TGTGCCAGCAGCCCGGCCTCGATGTGGAGATACACCTTC; CDR3 protein: CASSPASMWRYTF; J gene: TRBJ1-2; V gene: TRBV7-3; clone size: -; D gene: -
CDR3 DNA: TGTGCCAGCAGTTACTCGTCGGGGATGACTGAAGCTTTCTTT; CDR3 protein: CASSYSSGMTEAFF; J gene: TRBJ1-1; V gene: TRBV6-5; clone size: few; D gene: -
CDR3 DNA: TGTGCCAGCAGTGACAGGGAACGTCAGCCCCAGCATTTT; CDR3 protein: CASSDRERQPQHF; J gene: TRBJ1-5; V gene: TRBV6-1; clone size: -; D gene: -
CDR3 DNA: TGTGCCAGTAGTATACGAGGCAGGGGGCTGAACACTGAAGCTTTCTTT; CDR3 protein: CASSIRGRGLNTEAFF; J gene: TRBJ1-1; V gene: TRBV19; clone size: -; D gene: TRBD1
CDR3 DNA: TGTGCCAGCAGTTTGCGGCTAGCAGGCTACAATGAGCAGTTCTTC; CDR3 protein: CASSLRLAGYNEQFF; J gene: TRBJ2-1; V gene: TRBV27; clone size: -; D gene: -
CDR3 DNA: TGTGCCAGCTCACCCGACAGGTACGAGCAGTACTTC; CDR3 protein: CASSPDRYEQYF; J gene: TRBJ2-7; V gene: TRBV18; clone size: -; D gene: -
CDR3 DNA: TGTGCCAGCGGTGGCCGGACAAGCTCCTACGAGCAGTACTTC; CDR3 protein: CASGGRTSSYEQYF; J gene: TRBJ2-7; V gene: TRBV27; clone size: -; D gene: -
CDR3 DNA: TGTGCCAGCAGTATAGCGGGGGGGCCCTACGAGCAGTACTTC; CDR3 protein: CASSIAGGPYEQYF; J gene: TRBJ2-7; V gene: TRBV7-2; clone size: -; D gene: TRBD2
CDR3 DNA: TGTGCCAGCTCACCCCCACTAGCGGGGGGGTATGAGCAGTTCTTC; CDR3 protein: CASSPPLAGGYEQFF; J gene: TRBJ2-1; V gene: TRBV18; clone size: -; D gene: TRBD2